Listed below are T cell receptor beta chains from one sample, sequenced in a study of CD8+CD57+ T cells in acquired aplastic anemia. Using its own MiXCR run on the reads, TCRdb lists one record per CDR3 protein. The sample records around 150,000 distinct CDR3 sequences, more than 35% being singletons. Sequencing used sorted CD4+, CD8+, or CD8+CD57+ T cells (not recorded which) from PBMCs. The receptors here all came from a human donor in good health, serving as a control. The CDR3 runs from the conserved cysteine through the conserved F or W. Each record gives: V gene, D gene, clone size, J gene, CDR3 length, CDR3 DNA, CDR3 protein. A D gene is named only where the DNA matches it firmly. Clone size appears in some rows only: once, few, many, or a class for an expanded clone.

TRBV20-1,-,many,TRBJ2-1,16,TGCAGTGCCCCGGCCGTCCGGGACCACTCCTACAATGAGCAGTTCTTC,CSAPAVRDHSYNEQFF
TRBV7-9,-,-,TRBJ2-5,13,TGTGCCAGCAGATCCGACCGACAAGAGACCCAGTACTTC,CASRSDRQETQYF
TRBV7-7,TRBD1,once,TRBJ2-7,14,TGTGCTAGCAGCTTCCCGGGACAGTTCGACGAGCAGTACTTC,CASSFPGQFDEQYF
TRBV10-3,-,many,TRBJ1-5,14,TGTGCCATCAGTGAGTCGGGACAAGTTTCGACCCAGCATTTT,CAISESGQVSTQHF
TRBV2,TRBD1,-,TRBJ1-1,14,TGTGCCAGCAGTTACGGGACAGCGAACACTGAAGCTTTCTTT,CASSYGTANTEAFF
TRBV2,-,many,TRBJ1-3,13,TGTGCCAGCAGTGCCGGCTCTGGAAACACCATATATTTT,CASSAGSGNTIYF
TRBV15,-,once,TRBJ1-2,16,TGTGCCACCAGCAGAGATCTTCCCAATGGATACTATGGCTACGCCTTC,CATSRDLPNGYYGYAF
TRBV20-1,TRBD2,many,TRBJ2-1,13,TGCAGTGCTCCCCGGCCTAGCGGGGTGGAGCAGTTCTTC,CSAPRPSGVEQFF
TRBV19,-,many,TRBJ1-2,14,TGTGCCAGTAGTACCGAGGGGACTCGGTATGGCTACACCTTC,CASSTEGTRYGYTF
TRBV5-1,-,-,TRBJ2-1,16,TGCGCCAGCAGCTTGGTCTTGAACACCCCAAACAATGAGCAGTTCTTC,CASSLVLNTPNNEQFF
TRBV5-1,TRBD1,many,TRBJ1-1,16,TGCGCCAGCAGCTATAATGGACAGGGCCAAAACACTGAAGCTTTCTTT,CASSYNGQGQNTEAFF
TRBV2,TRBD1,-,TRBJ1-1,15,TGTGCCAGCAGTGACCCAGGGGGCTTTGGCACTGAAGCTTTCTTT,CASSDPGGFGTEAFF
TRBV7-8,-,-,TRBJ1-2,13,TGTGCCAGCAGCTTAGGGGCGGGCTATGGCTACACCTTC,CASSLGAGYGYTF
TRBV2,-,many,TRBJ1-1,11,TGTGCCAGCATCTGGGTACATGAAGCTTTCTTT,CASIWVHEAFF